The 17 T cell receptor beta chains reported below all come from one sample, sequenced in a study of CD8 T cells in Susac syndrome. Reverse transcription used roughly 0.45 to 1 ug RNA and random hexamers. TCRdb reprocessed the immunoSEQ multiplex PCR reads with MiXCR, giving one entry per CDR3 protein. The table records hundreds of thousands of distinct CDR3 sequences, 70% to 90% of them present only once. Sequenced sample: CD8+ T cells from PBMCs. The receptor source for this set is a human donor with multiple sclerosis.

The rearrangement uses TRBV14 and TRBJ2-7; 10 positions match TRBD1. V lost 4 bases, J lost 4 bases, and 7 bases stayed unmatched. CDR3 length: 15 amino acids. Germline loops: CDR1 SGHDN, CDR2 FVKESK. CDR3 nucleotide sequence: TGTGCCAGCAGCCCACCGGGACAGGGGTTATACGAGCAGTACTTC. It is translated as CASSPPGQGLYEQYF.

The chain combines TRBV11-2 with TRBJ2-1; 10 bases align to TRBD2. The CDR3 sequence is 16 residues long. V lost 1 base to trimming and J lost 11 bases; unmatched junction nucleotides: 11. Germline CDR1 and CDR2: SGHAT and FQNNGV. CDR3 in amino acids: CASSLGLAGVTMKQFF. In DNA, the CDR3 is TGTGCCAGCAGCTTAGGACTAGCGGGCGTAACAATGAAGCAGTTCTTC.

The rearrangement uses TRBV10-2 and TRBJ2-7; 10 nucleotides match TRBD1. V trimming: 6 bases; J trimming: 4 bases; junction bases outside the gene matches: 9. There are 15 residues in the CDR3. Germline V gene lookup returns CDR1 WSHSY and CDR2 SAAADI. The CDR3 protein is CASSAGTGALYEQYF. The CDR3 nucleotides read TGCGCCAGCAGCGCCGGGACAGGGGCTTTGTACGAGCAGTACTTC.

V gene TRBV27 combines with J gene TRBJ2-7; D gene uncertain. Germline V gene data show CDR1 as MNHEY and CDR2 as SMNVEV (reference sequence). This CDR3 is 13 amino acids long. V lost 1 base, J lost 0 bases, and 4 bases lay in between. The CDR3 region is CASSLYSSYEQYF. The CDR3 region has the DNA TGTGCCAGCAGTTTATACAGCTCCTACGAGCAGTACTTC.

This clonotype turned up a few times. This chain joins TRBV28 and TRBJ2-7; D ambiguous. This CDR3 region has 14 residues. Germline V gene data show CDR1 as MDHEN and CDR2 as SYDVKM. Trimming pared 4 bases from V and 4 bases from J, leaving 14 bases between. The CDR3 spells CASSWTGSSYEQYF. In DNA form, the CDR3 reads TGTGCCAGCAGTTGGACGGGTTCCTCTTACGAGCAGTACTTC.

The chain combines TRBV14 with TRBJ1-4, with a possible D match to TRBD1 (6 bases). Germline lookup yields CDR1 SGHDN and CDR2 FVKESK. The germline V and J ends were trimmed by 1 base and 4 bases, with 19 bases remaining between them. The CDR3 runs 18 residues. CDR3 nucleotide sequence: TGTGCCAGCAGCCAAGCCCTAACCACACAGGGCTATAATGAAAAACTGTTTTTT. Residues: CASSQALTTQGYNEKLFF.

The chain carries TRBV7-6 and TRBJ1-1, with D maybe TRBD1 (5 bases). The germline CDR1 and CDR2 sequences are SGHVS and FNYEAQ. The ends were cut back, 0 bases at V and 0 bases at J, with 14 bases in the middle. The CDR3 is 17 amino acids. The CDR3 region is CASSLARAGPLNTEAFF. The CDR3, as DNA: TGTGCCAGCAGCTTAGCCCGGGCAGGGCCCCTGAACACTGAAGCTTTCTTT.

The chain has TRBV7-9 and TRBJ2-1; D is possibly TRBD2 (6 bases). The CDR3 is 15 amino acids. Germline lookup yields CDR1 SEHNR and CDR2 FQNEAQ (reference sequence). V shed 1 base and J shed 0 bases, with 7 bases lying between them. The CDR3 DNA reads TGTGCCAGCAGCTTAGTCGGGAGCTCCTACAATGAGCAGTTCTTC. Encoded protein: CASSLVGSSYNEQFF.

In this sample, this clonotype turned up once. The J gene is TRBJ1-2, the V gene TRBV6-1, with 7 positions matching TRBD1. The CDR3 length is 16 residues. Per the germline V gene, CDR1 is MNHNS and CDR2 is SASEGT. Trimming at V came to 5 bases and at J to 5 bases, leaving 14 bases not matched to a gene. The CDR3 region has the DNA TGTGCCAGCAGTCTCCACAGACAGGGTGGGATATATGGCTACACCTTC. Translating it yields CASSLHRQGGIYGYTF.

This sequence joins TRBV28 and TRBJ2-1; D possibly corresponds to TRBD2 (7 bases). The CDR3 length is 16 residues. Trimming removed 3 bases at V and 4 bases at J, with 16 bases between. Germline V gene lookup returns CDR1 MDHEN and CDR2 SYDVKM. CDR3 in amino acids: CASSLAGLGGYNEQFF. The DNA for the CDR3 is TGTGCCAGCAGTTTGGCAGGACTAGGGGGATACAATGAGCAGTTCTTC. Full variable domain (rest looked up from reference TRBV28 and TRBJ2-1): DVKVTQSSRYLVKRTGEKVFLECVQDMDHENMFWYRQDPGLGLRLIYFSYDVKMKEKGDIPEGYSVSREKKERFSLILESASTNQTSMYLCASSLAGLGGYNEQFFGPGTRLTVL.

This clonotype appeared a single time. DNA of the CDR3: TGTGCCAGCACCGCTAGTGCGACCGAGCAGTACTTC. Its protein product is CASTASATEQYF. This chain uses TRBV7-9 with TRBJ2-7; D gene unclear. Germline V lookup: CDR1 SEHNR, CDR2 FQNEAQ (reference sequence). The CDR3 sequence is 12 residues long. The ends were cut back, 7 bases at V and 6 bases at J, with 13 bases in the middle.

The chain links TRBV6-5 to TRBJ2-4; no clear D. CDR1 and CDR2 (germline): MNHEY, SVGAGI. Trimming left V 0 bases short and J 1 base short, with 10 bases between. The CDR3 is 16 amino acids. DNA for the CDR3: TGTGCCAGCAGTTACTCGTACCGTAGGGCCAAAAACATTCAGTACTTC. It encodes CASSYSYRRAKNIQYF.

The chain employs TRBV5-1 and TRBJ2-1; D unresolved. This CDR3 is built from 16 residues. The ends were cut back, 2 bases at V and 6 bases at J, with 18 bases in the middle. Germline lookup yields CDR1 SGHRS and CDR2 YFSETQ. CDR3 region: CASSFRLIKDFNEQFF. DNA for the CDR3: TGCGCCAGCAGCTTCCGACTCATCAAAGATTTCAATGAGCAGTTCTTC.

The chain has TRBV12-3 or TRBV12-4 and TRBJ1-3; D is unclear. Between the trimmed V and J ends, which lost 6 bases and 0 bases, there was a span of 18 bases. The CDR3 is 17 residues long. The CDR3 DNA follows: TGTGCCAGCAGCTTGAGTTCGGGCGGGAGCTCTGGAAACACCATATATTTT. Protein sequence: CASSLSSGGSSGNTIYF.

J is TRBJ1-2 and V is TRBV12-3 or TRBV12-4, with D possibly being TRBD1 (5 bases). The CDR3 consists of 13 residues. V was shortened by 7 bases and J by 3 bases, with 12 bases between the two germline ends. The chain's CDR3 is CASTSGGHYGYTF. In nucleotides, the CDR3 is TGTGCCAGCACTTCGGGGGGACACTATGGCTACACCTTC.

The CDR3 is CASSLSSSYNSPLHF. The CDR3, as DNA: TGTGCCAGCAGCCTCAGTAGCTCCTATAATTCACCCCTCCACTTT. The rearrangement uses TRBV5-4 and TRBJ1-6, with no clear D. Germline-derived CDR1 and CDR2 are SGHNT and YYREEE (reference sequence). V gave up 4 bases and J gave up 0 bases, with 8 bases separating them. This CDR3 contains 15 residues.

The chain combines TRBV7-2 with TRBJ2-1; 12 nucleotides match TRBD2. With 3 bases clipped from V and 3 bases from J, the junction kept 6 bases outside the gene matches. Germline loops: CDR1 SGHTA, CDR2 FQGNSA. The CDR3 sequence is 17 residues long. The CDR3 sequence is CASSFSGLAGNYNEQFF. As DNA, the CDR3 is TGTGCCAGCAGCTTCTCTGGACTAGCGGGAAACTACAATGAGCAGTTCTTC.